What follows are 26 T cell receptor beta chains derived from one specimen sequenced in a study of T cell repertoires in cytomegalovirus infection. Their target antigens are unknown. TCRdb analysed the reads with MiXCR anew, one entry per CDR3 protein. The table lists around 300,000 distinct CDR3 sequences, roughly 25% of them singletons. The input for sequencing was cultured PBMCs, taken from culture after CMV antigen stimulation. These receptors all come from a human donor in good health (CMV status not recorded). Some clones in this sample may be carry-over from other donors' samples.

This clonotype was detected a few times. The chain carries TRBV7-9 and TRBJ2-1; 8 positions match TRBD2. After removal of 5 bases from V and 7 bases from J, the junction contained 7 bases not matched to a gene. From germline, CDR1 is SEHNR and CDR2 FQNEAQ (reference sequence). This CDR3 has 14 amino acids. CDR3 sequence (DNA): TGTGCCAGCAGCCCCAGGACTAGCAGTAATGAGCAGTTCTTC. The encoded protein is CASSPRTSSNEQFF. The full variable domain, completed using reference TRBV7-9 and TRBJ2-1, is DTGVSQNPRHKITKRGQNVTFRCDPISEHNRLYWYRQTLGQGPEFLTYFQNEAQLEKSRLLSDRFSAERPKGSFSTLEIQRTEQGDSAMYLCASSPRTSSNEQFFGPGTRLTVL.

The chain combines TRBV6-1 with TRBJ2-3, with 7 bases identical to TRBD2. From germline, CDR1 is MNHNS and CDR2 SASEGT. There are 15 residues in the CDR3. V shed 8 bases, J shed 2 bases, and the junction held 10 bases outside the gene matches. The CDR3 reads CASQRASGPTDTQYF. The DNA for the CDR3 is TGTGCCAGCCAACGTGCTAGCGGACCCACAGATACGCAGTATTTT.

This chain joins TRBV27 and TRBJ2-7; D perhaps matches TRBD2 (7 bases). The ends were cut back, 5 bases at V and 0 bases at J, with 14 bases in the middle. There are 15 residues in the CDR3. CDR1 and CDR2 from the germline V gene are MNHEY and SMNVEV (reference sequence). Here the CDR3 reads CASSRGASSSYEQYF. The CDR3 DNA sequence: TGTGCCAGCAGTCGGGGGGCCTCGAGCTCCTACGAGCAGTACTTC.

The chain is built from TRBV5-1 and TRBJ2-1, with TRBD2 matching 13 bases. The CDR3 contains 19 residues. V was clipped by 5 bases and J by 1 base; unmatched bases: 12. Germline V gives CDR1 SGHRS, CDR2 YFSETQ. CDR3 in DNA: TGCGCCAGCAGACCGATGGGACTAGCGGGACCTACATCCTACAATGAGCAGTTCTTC. Protein sequence: CASRPMGLAGPTSYNEQFF.

The V call is TRBV7-2, the J call TRBJ1-2; D is ambiguous. V was cut by 2 bases and J by 0 bases, with 7 bases left in between. The CDR3 length is 14 residues. Germline V gene lookup returns CDR1 SGHTA and CDR2 FQGNSA. Here the CDR3 DNA reads TGTGCCAGCAGCTTACTGGGCTCTAACTATGGCTACACCTTC. Its protein product is CASSLLGSNYGYTF.

The J gene is TRBJ1-5, the V gene TRBV6-5; D uncertain. Germline loops: CDR1 MNHEY, CDR2 SVGAGI. CDR3 length: 15 residues. Trimming left V 2 bases short and J 0 bases short, with 8 bases between. The CDR3 DNA reads as TGTGCCAGCAGTTACAAGAGAAATAGCAATCAGCCCCAGCATTTT. Amino acid sequence: CASSYKRNSNQPQHF.

The V gene is TRBV11-2, the J gene TRBJ2-5, with TRBD1 as a possible D gene (5 bases). The V gene lost 5 bases and the J gene lost 1 base, with 11 bases spanning the gap. This CDR3 contains 14 residues. Germline CDR1 SGHAT, CDR2 FQNNGV. DNA for the CDR3: TGTGCCAGCAGCCCCCAAGACAGCCAAGAGACCCAGTACTTC. It is translated as CASSPQDSQETQYF.

The V gene is TRBV6-1, the J gene TRBJ2-1; D gene ambiguous. The V gene's germline CDR1 is MNHNS and CDR2 SASEGT. V lost 5 bases and J 8 bases, leaving 10 bases between the germline ends. This CDR3 spans 12 amino acids. This chain's CDR3 is CASSPSSHEQFF. CDR3 in DNA: TGTGCCAGCAGTCCCAGTAGCCATGAGCAGTTCTTC.

At least ten counts were recorded for this clonotype. The chain joins TRBV10-3 to TRBJ2-1; D gene unclear. Germline V gene data show CDR1 as ENHRY and CDR2 as SYGVKD. Trimming shortened V by 0 bases and J by 8 bases, and 17 bases separated the two germline ends. This CDR3 spans 16 amino acids. CDR3 sequence: CAISESLGKGTDEQFF. The CDR3 DNA is TGTGCCATCAGTGAGTCCTTGGGGAAAGGCACCGATGAGCAGTTCTTC.

The chain combines TRBV18 with TRBJ1-5; D gene ambiguous. V lost 3 bases, J lost 7 bases, and 10 bases lay in between. This CDR3 is built from 13 residues. Germline CDR1 KGHSH, CDR2 LQKENI. CDR3 residues: CASSPTVGQPQHF. As DNA, the CDR3 is TGTGCCAGCTCACCTACAGTCGGCCAGCCCCAGCATTTT.

The chain combines TRBV2 with TRBJ2-6; D gene unclear. Trimming took 6 bases from V and 2 from J, leaving 11 bases between them. This CDR3 comprises 15 residues. Germline V CDR1 and CDR2: SNHLY, FYNNEI. The CDR3: CASRVDHTGANVLTF. The CDR3 DNA follows: TGTGCCAGCAGGGTCGATCACACTGGGGCCAACGTCCTGACTTTC.

The chain employs TRBV7-9 and TRBJ1-2, with D possibly TRBD1 on 6 matching bases. The V gene lost 10 bases and the J gene lost 3 bases, with 9 bases spanning the gap. This CDR3 region has 11 residues. In germline, CDR1 is SEHNR, CDR2 FQNEAQ (reference sequence). The CDR3 region has the DNA TGTGCCACCCGACAGGACTATGGCTACACCTTC. Its translation is CATRQDYGYTF.

This clonotype was picked up a small number of times. This sequence joins TRBV28 and TRBJ2-4, with TRBD1 as a possible D gene (5 bases). The CDR3 sequence is 17 residues long. The V gene's germline CDR1 is MDHEN and CDR2 SYDVKM. With 5 bases removed from V and 7 bases from J, the gap between germline ends came to 24 bases. The CDR3 bases are TGTGCCAGCAGTCCAGCCCAGGGTTATCGCGAGGAGAACATTCAGTACTTC. Amino acids: CASSPAQGYREENIQYF.

The CDR3 loop reads CSVVKTGTAGQDTQYF. As DNA, the CDR3 is TGCAGTGTCGTAAAGACAGGGACGGCGGGACAAGATACGCAGTATTTT. The chain carries TRBV20-1 and TRBJ2-3; D may be TRBD1 (7 bases). Trimming shortened V by 7 bases and J by 5 bases, and 25 bases separated the two germline ends. This CDR3 has 16 residues. From germline, CDR1 is DFQATT and CDR2 SNEGSKA (reference sequence).

The V and J genes are TRBV27 and TRBJ1-2; D is perhaps TRBD1 (5 bases). V lost 6 bases to trimming and J lost 5 bases, with 22 bases between them. CDR1 and CDR2 (germline): MNHEY, SMNVEV (reference sequence). The CDR3 loop spans 16 amino acids. The CDR3 region is CASSQRHRDGGYGYTF. The CDR3 DNA follows: TGTGCCAGCAGCCAACGACACCGGGACGGGGGATATGGCTACACCTTC.

This clonotype was seen only a few times. The CDR3 sequence is CASSISPSGGYTF. DNA of the CDR3: TGTGCCAGTAGTATTTCCCCGTCGGGAGGCTACACCTTC. V and J are TRBV19 and TRBJ1-2; D gene unclear. Per germline, CDR1 LNHDA and CDR2 SQIVND (reference sequence). This CDR3 spans 13 amino acids. V lost 3 bases to trimming and J lost 8 bases, with 13 bases between them. The whole variable domain, remainder taken from reference TRBV19 and TRBJ1-2, is DGGITQSPKYLFRKEGQNVTLSCEQNLNHDAMYWYRQDPGQGLRLIYYSQIVNDFQKGDIAEGYSVSREKKESFPLTVTSAQKNPTAFYLCASSISPSGGYTFGSGTRLTVV.

The chain recombines TRBV7-9 with TRBJ2-3, with 14 bases aligning to TRBD2. Germline CDR1 SEHNR, CDR2 FQNEAQ (reference sequence). CDR3 length equals 16 residues. Losses at the gene ends were 4 bases for V and 5 bases for J; bases not matched to a gene: 5. The CDR3 loop reads CASSSGLAGAIDTQYF. The CDR3 DNA reads TGTGCCAGCAGCTCGGGACTAGCGGGAGCAATAGATACGCAGTATTTT. The full variable domain, completed using reference TRBV7-9 and TRBJ2-3, is DTGVSQNPRHKITKRGQNVTFRCDPISEHNRLYWYRQTLGQGPEFLTYFQNEAQLEKSRLLSDRFSAERPKGSFSTLEIQRTEQGDSAMYLCASSSGLAGAIDTQYFGPGTRLTVL.

In its sample, this clonotype was seen a few times. The rearrangement uses TRBV6-2 or TRBV6-3 and TRBJ2-1, with 10 bases matching TRBD2. Germline CDR1 reads MNHEY; CDR2 reads SVGEGT. J lost 5 bases, V lost 4 bases, and 5 bases had no gene match. The CDR3 has 15 amino acids. CDR3 amino acids: CASSSPSGSHNEQFF. DNA for the CDR3: TGTGCCAGCAGTTCCCCTAGCGGGAGTCACAATGAGCAGTTCTTC.

This clonotype was seen ten or more times. The J gene is TRBJ2-7, the V gene TRBV7-2, with a possible D match to TRBD2 (6 bases). From germline, CDR1 is SGHTA and CDR2 FQGNSA. Trimming left V 8 bases short and J 3 bases short, with 14 bases between. The CDR3 sequence is 13 residues long. In DNA, the CDR3 is TGTGCCAGCGCGGGACCTCCATTCTACGAGCAGTACTTC. It is translated as CASAGPPFYEQYF.

Remarks on this clonotype: At one end the junction does not follow the germline gene, possibly because of a read error. The chain joins TRBV28 to TRBJ2-7; D not certain. This CDR3 is 11 amino acids long. Germline V CDR1 and CDR2: MDHEN, SYDVKM. CDR3 residues: CASSNGPDQHF. The DNA of the CDR3 is TGTGCCAGCAGTAACGGACCCGACCAGCACTTC.

This clonotype has ten or more counts. The chain recombines TRBV7-2 with TRBJ2-3; no definite D call. Between the trimmed V and J ends, which lost 6 bases and 6 bases, there was a span of 16 bases. This CDR3 has 14 amino acids. Germline CDR1 and CDR2: SGHTA and FQGNSA. The chain's CDR3 is CASSTRPGRDTQYF. Written as DNA, the CDR3 is TGTGCCAGCAGTACGAGGCCCGGCCGGGATACGCAGTATTTT. The whole variable domain, filled in from reference TRBV7-2 and TRBJ2-3, reads GAGVSQSPSNKVTEKGKDVELRCDPISGHTALYWYRQSLGQGLEFLIYFQGNSAPDKSGLPSDRFSAERTGGSVSTLTIQRTQQEDSAVYLCASSTRPGRDTQYFGPGTRLTVL.

This clonotype has a handful of counts. The chain links TRBV27 to TRBJ2-6; D is unclear. Germline V lookup: CDR1 MNHEY, CDR2 SMNVEV (reference sequence). With 8 bases removed from V and 0 bases from J, the gap between germline ends came to 5 bases. The CDR3 consists of 13 residues. The CDR3 region is CASVGSGANVLTF. The CDR3, as DNA: TGTGCCAGCGTAGGCTCTGGGGCCAACGTCCTGACTTTC. Using reference TRBV27 and TRBJ2-6 for the parts outside the CDR3, the full variable domain is EAQVTQNPRYLITVTGKKLTVTCSQNMNHEYMSWYRQDPGLGLRQIYYSMNVEVTDKGDVPEGYKVSRKEKRNFPLILESPSPNQTSLYFCASVGSGANVLTFGAGSRLTVL.

This clonotype was observed many times. V usage is TRBV7-8 and J usage is TRBJ1-5; D is perhaps TRBD1 (5 bases). Trimming left V 5 bases short and J 4 bases short, with 12 bases between. This CDR3 is built from 14 residues. CDR1 SGHVS and CDR2 FQNEAQ come from the germline V gene. This CDR3 is CASSPDSPNQPQHF. The CDR3 DNA reads as TGTGCCAGCAGCCCCGACAGCCCGAATCAGCCCCAGCATTTT.

J is TRBJ1-2 and V is TRBV6-5; TRBD1 is a possible D gene (5 bases). V was cut by 6 bases and J by 4 bases, with 15 bases left in between. The CDR3 is 14 amino acids. From germline, CDR1 is MNHEY and CDR2 SVGAGI. The CDR3 sequence: CASRASGPGYGYTF. The CDR3 DNA follows: TGTGCCAGCAGGGCGTCAGGGCCGGGCTATGGCTACACCTTC.

V usage is TRBV20-1 and J usage is TRBJ1-1; D call uncertain. V was shortened by 3 bases and J by 3 bases, with 11 bases between the two germline ends. Germline V gene sequence: CDR1 DFQATT, CDR2 SNEGSKA (reference sequence). CDR3 size: 13 residues. The DNA of the CDR3 is TGCAGTGCTAGGAAGGGTGGGGACACTGAAGCTTTCTTT. Residues: CSARKGGDTEAFF.

This clonotype has a handful of counts. This chain uses TRBV5-1 with TRBJ2-7, with 9 bases fitting TRBD2. The CDR3 extends over 16 amino acids. From germline, CDR1 is SGHRS and CDR2 YFSETQ. With V trimmed by 3 bases and J by 2 bases, 9 bases remained unmatched. Here the CDR3 reads CASSSRAGGRAYEQYF. The CDR3 DNA reads as TGCGCCAGCAGCTCACGGGCGGGCGGGAGGGCCTACGAGCAGTACTTC.